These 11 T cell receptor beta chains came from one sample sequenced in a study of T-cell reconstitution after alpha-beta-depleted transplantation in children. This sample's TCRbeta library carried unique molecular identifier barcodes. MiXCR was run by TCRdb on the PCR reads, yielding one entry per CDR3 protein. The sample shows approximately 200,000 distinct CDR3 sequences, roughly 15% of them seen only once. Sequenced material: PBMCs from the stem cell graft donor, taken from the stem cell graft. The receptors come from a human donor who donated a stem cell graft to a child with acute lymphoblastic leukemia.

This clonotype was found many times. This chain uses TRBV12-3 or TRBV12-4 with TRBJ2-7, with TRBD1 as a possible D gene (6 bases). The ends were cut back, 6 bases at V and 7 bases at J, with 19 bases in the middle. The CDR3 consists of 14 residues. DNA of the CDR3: TGTGCCAGCAGAGCCCTCACAGGGACGGGGGAGCAGTACTTC. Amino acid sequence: CASRALTGTGEQYF.

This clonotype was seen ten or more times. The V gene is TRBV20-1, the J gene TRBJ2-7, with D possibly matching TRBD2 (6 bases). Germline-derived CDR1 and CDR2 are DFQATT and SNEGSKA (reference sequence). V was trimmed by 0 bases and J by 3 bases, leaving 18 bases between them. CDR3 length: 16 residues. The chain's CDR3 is CSARDPREGKIYEQYF. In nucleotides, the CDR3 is TGCAGTGCTAGAGATCCGCGGGAAGGAAAGATCTACGAGCAGTACTTC.

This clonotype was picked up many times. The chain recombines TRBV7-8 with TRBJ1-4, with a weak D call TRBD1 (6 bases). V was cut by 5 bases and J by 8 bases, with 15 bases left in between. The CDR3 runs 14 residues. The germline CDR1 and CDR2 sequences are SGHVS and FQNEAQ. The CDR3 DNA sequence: TGTGCCAGCAGCCCCTCAGGGGTTGGGGAAAAACTGTTTTTT. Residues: CASSPSGVGEKLFF.

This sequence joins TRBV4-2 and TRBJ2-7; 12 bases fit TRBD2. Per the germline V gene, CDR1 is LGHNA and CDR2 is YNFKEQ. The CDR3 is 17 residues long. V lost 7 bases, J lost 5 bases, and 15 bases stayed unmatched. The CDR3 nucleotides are TGTGCCAGCACCCCCGAGCTAGCGGGAGGGCCCGGGGACGAGCAGTACTTC. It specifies CASTPELAGGPGDEQYF.

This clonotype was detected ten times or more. The CDR3 protein is CASSQVQDNEKLFF. The CDR3 nucleotides are TGCGCCAGCAGCCAAGTTCAGGATAATGAAAAACTGTTTTTT. The J gene is TRBJ1-4, the V gene TRBV4-1; D is unclear. The V gene's germline CDR1 is MGHRA and CDR2 YSYEKL. V shed 1 base and J shed 4 bases, with 7 bases lying between them. CDR3 length: 14 residues.

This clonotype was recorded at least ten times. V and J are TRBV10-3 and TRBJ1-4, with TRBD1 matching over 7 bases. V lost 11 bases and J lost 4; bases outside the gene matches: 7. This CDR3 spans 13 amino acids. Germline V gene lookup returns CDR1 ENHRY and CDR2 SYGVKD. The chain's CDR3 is CAVSGQSNEKLFF. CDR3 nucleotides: TGTGCCGTCTCGGGACAGAGTAATGAAAAACTGTTTTTT.

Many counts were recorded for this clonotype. CDR3 region: CASSQVGGGSYNEQFF. Here the CDR3 DNA reads TGCGCCAGCAGCCAAGTAGGGGGGGGATCCTACAATGAGCAGTTCTTC. J is TRBJ2-1 and V is TRBV4-1, with D possibly TRBD2 on 7 matching bases. V was cut by 1 base and J by 1 base, with 11 bases left in between. CDR1 is MGHRA and CDR2 is YSYEKL in the germline V gene. The CDR3 totals 16 residues.

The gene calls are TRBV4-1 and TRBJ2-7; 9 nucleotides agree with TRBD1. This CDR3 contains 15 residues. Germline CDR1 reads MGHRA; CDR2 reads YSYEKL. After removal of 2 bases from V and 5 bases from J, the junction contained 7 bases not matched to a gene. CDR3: CASSQPGQGSNEQYF. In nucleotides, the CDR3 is TGCGCCAGCAGCCAACCGGGACAGGGTTCGAACGAGCAGTACTTC.

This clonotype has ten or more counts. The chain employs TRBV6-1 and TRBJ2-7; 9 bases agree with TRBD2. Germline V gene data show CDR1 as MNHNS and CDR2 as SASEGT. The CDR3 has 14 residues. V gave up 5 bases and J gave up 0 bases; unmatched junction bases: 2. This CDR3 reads CASSNSGGSYEQYF. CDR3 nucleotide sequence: TGTGCCAGCAGTAATAGCGGGGGCTCCTACGAGCAGTACTTC.

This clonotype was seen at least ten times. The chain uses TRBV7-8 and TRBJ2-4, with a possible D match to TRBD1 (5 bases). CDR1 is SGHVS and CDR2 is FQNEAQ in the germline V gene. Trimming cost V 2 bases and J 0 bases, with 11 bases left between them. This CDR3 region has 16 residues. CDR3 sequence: CASSLRGAIAKNIQYF. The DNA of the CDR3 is TGTGCCAGCAGCTTAAGGGGCGCAATAGCCAAAAACATTCAGTACTTC.

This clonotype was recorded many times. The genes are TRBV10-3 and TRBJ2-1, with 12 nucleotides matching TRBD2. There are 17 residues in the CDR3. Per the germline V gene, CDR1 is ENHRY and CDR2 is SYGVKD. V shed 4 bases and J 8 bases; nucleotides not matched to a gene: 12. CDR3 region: CAISARPLAGGEHEQFF. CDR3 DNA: TGTGCCATCAGTGCCCGTCCTCTAGCGGGAGGGGAGCATGAGCAGTTCTTC.